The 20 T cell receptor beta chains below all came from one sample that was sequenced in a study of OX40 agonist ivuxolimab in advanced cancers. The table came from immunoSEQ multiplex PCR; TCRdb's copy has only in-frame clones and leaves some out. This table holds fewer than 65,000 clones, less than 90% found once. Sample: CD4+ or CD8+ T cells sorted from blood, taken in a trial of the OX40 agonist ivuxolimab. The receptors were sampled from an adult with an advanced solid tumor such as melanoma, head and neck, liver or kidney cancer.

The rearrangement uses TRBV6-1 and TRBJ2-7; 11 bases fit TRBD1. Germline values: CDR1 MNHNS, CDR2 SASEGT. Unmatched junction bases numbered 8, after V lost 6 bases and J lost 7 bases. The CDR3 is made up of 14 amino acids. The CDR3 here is CASSVLGTGGEQYF. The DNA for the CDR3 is TGTGCCAGCAGCGTGCTTGGGACAGGGGGTGAGCAGTACTTC.

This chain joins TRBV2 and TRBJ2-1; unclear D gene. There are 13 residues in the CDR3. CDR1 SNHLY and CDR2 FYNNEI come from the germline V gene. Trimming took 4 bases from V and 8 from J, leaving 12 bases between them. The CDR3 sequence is CASSGLGFDEQFF. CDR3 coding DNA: TGTGCCAGCAGTGGCCTAGGCTTCGATGAGCAGTTCTTC.

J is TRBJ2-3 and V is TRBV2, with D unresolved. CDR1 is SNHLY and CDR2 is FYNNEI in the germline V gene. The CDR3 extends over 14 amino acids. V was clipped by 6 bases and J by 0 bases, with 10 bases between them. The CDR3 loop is CASRRLSSTDTQYF. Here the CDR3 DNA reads TGTGCCAGCAGAAGACTGTCTAGCACAGATACGCAGTATTTT.

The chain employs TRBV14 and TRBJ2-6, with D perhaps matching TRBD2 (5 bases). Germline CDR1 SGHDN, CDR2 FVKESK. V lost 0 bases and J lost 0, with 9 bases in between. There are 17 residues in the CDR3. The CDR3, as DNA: TGTGCCAGCAGCCAAGAGAAGCGGAGCTCTGGGGCCAACGTCCTGACTTTC. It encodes CASSQEKRSSGANVLTF.

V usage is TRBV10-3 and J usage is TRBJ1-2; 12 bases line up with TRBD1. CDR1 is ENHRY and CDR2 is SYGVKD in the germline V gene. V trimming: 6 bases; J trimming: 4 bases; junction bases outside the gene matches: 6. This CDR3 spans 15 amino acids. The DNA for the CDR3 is TGTGCCATCAGAACCGGGACAGGGGGCGGCTATGGCTACACCTTC. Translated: CAIRTGTGGGYGYTF.

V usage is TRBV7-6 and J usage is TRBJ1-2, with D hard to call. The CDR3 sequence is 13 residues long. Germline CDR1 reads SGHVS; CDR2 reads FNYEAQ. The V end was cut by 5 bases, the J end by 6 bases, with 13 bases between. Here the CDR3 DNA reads TGTGCCAGCAGCACAGCTGGGGTTGATGGCTACACCTTC. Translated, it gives CASSTAGVDGYTF.

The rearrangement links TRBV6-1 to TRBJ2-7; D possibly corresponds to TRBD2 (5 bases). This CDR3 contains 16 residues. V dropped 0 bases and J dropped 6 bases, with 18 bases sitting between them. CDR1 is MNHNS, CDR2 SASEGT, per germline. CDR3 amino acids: CASSEAPSGNLREQYF. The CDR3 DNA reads TGTGCCAGCAGTGAAGCCCCCTCGGGGAACCTTCGCGAGCAGTACTTC.

CDR3 amino acids: CASSQDRYSTDTQYF. CDR3 bases: TGCGCCAGCAGCCAAGATCGGTACAGCACAGATACGCAGTATTTT. The J gene is TRBJ2-3, the V gene TRBV4-3; no clear D. V was trimmed by 0 bases and J by 0 bases, leaving 7 bases between them. The CDR3 is made up of 15 amino acids. The germline gives CDR1 LGHNA, CDR2 YSLEER.

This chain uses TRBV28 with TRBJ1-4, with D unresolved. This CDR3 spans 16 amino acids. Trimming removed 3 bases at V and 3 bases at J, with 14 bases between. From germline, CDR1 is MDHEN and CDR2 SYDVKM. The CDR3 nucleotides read TGTGCCAGCAGTTTGGGCCAGGCGGCCTCTAATGAAAAACTGTTTTTT. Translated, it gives CASSLGQAASNEKLFF.

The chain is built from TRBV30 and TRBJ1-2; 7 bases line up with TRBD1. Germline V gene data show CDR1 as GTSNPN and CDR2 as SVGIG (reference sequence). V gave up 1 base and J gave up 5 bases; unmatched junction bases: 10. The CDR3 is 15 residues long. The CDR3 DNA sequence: TGTGCCTGGAGTGGGAACAGGGGTCCTTTTTATGGCTACACCTTC. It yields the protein CAWSGNRGPFYGYTF.

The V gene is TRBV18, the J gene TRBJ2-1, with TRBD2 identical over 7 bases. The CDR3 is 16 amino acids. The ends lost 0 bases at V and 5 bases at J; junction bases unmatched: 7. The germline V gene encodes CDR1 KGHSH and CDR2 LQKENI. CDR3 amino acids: CASSPPDRTRHNEQFF. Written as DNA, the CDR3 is TGTGCCAGCTCACCACCTGATCGGACTAGACACAATGAGCAGTTCTTC. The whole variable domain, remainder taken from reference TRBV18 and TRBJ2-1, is NAGVMQNPRHLVRRRGQEARLRCSPMKGHSHVYWYRQLPEEGLKFMVYLQKENIIDESGMPKERFSAEFPKEGPSILRIQQVVRGDSAAYFCASSPPDRTRHNEQFFGPGTRLTVL.

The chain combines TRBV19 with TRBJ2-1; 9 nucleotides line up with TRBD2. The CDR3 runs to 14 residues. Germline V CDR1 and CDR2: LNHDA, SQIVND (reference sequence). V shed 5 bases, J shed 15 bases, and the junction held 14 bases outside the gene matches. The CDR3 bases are TGTGCCAGTAGTCCGGGACTAGCTCCCCCATCGGCGTTCTTC. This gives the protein CASSPGLAPPSAFF.

The CDR3 sequence: CASSRQGAGIQYF. The CDR3 region has the DNA TGCGCCAGCAGCCGCCAGGGGGCGGGCATTCAGTACTTC. The rearrangement joins TRBV4-3 to TRBJ2-4, with 8 positions matching TRBD1. The trim removed 4 bases at V and 9 bases at J, leaving 5 bases unmatched. CDR1 and CDR2 (germline): LGHNA, YSLEER. There are 13 residues in the CDR3.

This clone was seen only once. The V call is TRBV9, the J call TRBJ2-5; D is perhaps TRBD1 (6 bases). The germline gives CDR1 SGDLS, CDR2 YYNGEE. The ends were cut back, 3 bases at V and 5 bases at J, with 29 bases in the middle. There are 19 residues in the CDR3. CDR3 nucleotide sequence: TGTGCCAGCAGCGCCGGTGGGGCGAGTAGACAGGTGGTGATTGAGACCCAGTACTTC. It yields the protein CASSAGGASRQVVIETQYF.

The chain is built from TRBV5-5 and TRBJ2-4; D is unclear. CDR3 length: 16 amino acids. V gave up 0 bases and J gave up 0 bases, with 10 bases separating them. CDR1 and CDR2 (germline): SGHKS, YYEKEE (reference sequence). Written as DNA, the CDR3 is TGTGCCAGCAGCTTGGGCTCCAGCGTAGCCAAAAACATTCAGTACTTC. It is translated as CASSLGSSVAKNIQYF.

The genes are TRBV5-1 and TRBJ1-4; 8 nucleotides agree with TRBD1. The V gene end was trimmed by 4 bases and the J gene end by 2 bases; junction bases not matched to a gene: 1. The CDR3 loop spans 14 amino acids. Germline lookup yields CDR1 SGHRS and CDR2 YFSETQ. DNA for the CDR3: TGCGCCAGCAGCCGACAGGGGACTAATGAAAAACTGTTTTTT. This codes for CASSRQGTNEKLFF.

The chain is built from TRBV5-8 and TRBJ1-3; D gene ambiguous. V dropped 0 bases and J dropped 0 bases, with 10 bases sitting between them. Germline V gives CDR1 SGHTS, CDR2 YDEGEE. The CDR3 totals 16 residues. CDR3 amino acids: CASSLVPTYSGNTIYF. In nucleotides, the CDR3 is TGTGCCAGCAGCTTGGTTCCTACCTACTCTGGAAACACCATATATTTT.

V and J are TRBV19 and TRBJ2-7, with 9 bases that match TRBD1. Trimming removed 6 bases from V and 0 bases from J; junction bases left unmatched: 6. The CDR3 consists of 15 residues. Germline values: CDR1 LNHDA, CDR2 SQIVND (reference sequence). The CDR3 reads CASRKGQGSSYEQYF. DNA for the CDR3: TGTGCCAGTAGAAAGGGACAGGGAAGCTCCTACGAGCAGTACTTC.

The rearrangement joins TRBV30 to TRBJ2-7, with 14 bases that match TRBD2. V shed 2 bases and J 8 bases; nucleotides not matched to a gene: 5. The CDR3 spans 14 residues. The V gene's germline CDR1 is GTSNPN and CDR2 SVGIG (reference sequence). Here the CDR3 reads CAWSPGLAGAQQYF. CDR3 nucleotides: TGTGCCTGGAGTCCGGGACTAGCGGGAGCACAGCAGTACTTC.

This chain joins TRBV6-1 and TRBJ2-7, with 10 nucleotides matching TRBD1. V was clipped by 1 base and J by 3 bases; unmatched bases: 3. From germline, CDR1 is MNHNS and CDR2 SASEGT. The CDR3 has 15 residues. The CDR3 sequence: CASSEGGTGVYEQYF. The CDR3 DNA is TGTGCCAGCAGTGAAGGGGGGACAGGGGTCTACGAGCAGTACTTC.